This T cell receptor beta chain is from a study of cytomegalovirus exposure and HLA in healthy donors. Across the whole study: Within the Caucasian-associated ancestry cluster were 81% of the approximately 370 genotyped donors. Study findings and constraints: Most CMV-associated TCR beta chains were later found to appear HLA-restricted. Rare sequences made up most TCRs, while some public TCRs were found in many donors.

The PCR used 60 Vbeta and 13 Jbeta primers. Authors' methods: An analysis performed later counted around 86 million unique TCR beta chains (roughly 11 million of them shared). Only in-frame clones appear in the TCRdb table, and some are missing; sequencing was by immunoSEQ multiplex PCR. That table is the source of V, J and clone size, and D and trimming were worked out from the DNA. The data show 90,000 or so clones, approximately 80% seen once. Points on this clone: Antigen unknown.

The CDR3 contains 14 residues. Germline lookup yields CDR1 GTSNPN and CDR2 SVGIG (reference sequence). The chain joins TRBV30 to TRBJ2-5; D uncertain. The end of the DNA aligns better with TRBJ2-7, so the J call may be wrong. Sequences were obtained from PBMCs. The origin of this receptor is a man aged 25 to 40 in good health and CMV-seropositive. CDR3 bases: TGTGCCTGGAGTGCAGGCGCCCTTTCCTACGAGCAGTACTTC. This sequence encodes CAWSAGALSYEQYF.